This T cell receptor beta chain was observed in a study of blood T cell repertoires in COVID-19. Whole-study context: From the United States, Italy and Spain came samples of acute and convalescent COVID-19. PBMCs, B-cell-depleted T cells, or T cells were the source of the cDNA or gDNA that made up the material.

The assay was immunoSEQ multiplex PCR, and TCRdb's table has in-frame clones only and misses some. Of over 60,000 clones in the sample, under 95% are singletons; the top ten hold about 15%. This CDR3 contains 15 residues. The germline V gene encodes CDR1 SGHAT and CDR2 FQNNGV. V lost 6 bases, J lost 7 bases, and 13 bases stayed unmatched. The chain joins TRBV11-2 to TRBJ1-2, with 8 positions matching TRBD1. The TCR sequence derives from a woman older than 75 with active or convalescent COVID-19. Sequenced: peripheral blood. CDR3 DNA: TGTGCCAGCAGTACGCCGACAGGGGTGCTGGCTGGCTACACCTTC. As protein: CASSTPTGVLAGYTF.